This T cell receptor beta chain was captured by sequencing in a study of STAT5B mutations in CD4+ large granular lymphocyte leukemia. This clone occurred once. Its target is not known. Original processing notes: A productive frequency of 2.59 x 10-5 was the lowest detectable. Clones were read by immunoSEQ multiplex PCR, and TCRdb kept only the in-frame ones, dropping some. That table furnishes V, J and clone size, whereas the DNA furnished D and trimming. This table holds around 50,000 clones, approximately 83% found once. Notes on the study in general: Main leukemic clonotypes were patient-specific, but approximately 27% appeared at low frequency elsewhere. CD4-sorted patient repertoires seemed more clonal than healthy CD4+ repertoires.

V dropped 6 bases and J dropped 0 bases, with 15 bases sitting between them. Germline V gene sequence: CDR1 KGHSH, CDR2 LQKENI. This CDR3 has 15 amino acids. The clonotype was recovered from a human donor in good health. Sequencing was carried out using CD4+ T cells from blood buffy coats. The chain links TRBV18 to TRBJ2-7; D perhaps matches TRBD2 (7 bases). The CDR3 here is CASSQGSGTSYEQYF. The CDR3 DNA sequence: TGTGCCAGCTCCCAGGGGAGCGGGACCTCCTACGAGCAGTACTTC.